Here is one T cell receptor beta chain with its context. The antigen is not known. These data belong to a study of post-analysis software for immune sequencing data. General study findings and limits: Controls had lower frequencies than patients of five or six TRBV segments, which included TRBV5-6, TRBV5-1 and TRBV20-1.

Every TCR beta cDNA library bore unique molecular identifiers. TCRdb called the PCR reads again in MiXCR, with one record for every CDR3 protein. The sample includes roughly 200,000 distinct CDR3 sequences, roughly 30% seen only once; the top ten take 3% to 3.5%. Unmatched junction bases numbered 0, after V lost 6 bases and J lost 2 bases. CDR3 length: 13 residues. The chain has TRBV12-3 or TRBV12-4 and TRBJ2-5, with TRBD2 identical over 10 bases. The sample taken for sequencing was blood. This receptor was identified in a girl younger than 18 with multiple sclerosis. This CDR3 reads CASRLAGQETQYF. Here the CDR3 DNA reads TGTGCCAGCAGACTAGCGGGGCAAGAGACCCAGTACTTC.